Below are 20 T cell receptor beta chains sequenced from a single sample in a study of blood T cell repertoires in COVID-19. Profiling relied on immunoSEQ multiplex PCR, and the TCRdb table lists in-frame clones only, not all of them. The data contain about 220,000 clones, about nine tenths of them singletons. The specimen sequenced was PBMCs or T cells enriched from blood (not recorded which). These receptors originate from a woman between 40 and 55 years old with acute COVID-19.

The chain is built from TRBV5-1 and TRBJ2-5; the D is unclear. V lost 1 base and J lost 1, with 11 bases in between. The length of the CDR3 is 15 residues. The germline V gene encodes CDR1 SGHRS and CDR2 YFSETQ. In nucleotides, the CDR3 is TGCGCCAGCAGCTTGTCCCAACAGATCCAAGAGACCCAGTACTTC. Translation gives CASSLSQQIQETQYF.

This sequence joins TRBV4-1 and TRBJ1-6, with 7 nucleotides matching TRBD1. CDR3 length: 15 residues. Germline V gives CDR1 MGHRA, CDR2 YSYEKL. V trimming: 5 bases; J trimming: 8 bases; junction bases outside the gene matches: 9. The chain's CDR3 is CASSYPGQRYSPLHF. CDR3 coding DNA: TGCGCCAGCAGCTATCCGGGACAGCGTTATTCACCCCTCCACTTT.

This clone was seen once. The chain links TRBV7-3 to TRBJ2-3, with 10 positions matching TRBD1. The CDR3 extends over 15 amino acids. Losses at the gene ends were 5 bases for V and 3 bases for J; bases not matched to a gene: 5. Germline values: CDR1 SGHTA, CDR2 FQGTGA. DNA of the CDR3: TGTGCCAGCAGCGCAGACAGGGGGCCAACAGATACGCAGTATTTT. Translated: CASSADRGPTDTQYF.

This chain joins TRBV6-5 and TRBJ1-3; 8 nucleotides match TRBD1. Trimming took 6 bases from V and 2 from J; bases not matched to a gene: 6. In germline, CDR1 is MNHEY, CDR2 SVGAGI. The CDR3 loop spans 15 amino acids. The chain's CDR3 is CASSPDRAPGNTIYF. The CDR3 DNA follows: TGTGCCAGCAGCCCGGACAGGGCCCCTGGAAACACCATATATTTT.

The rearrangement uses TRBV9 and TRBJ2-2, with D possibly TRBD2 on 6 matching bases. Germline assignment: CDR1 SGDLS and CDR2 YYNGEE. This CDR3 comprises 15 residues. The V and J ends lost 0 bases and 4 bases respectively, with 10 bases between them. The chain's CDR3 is CASSVEGRGTGELFF. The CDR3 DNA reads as TGTGCCAGCAGCGTAGAGGGGCGGGGCACCGGGGAGCTGTTTTTT.

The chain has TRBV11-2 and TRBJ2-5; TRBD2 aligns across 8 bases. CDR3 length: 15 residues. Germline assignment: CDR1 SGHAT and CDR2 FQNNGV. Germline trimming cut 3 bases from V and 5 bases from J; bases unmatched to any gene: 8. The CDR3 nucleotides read TGTGCCAGCAGCTTTAGCGGGGCTTTCAGGGAGACCCAGTACTTC. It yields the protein CASSFSGAFRETQYF.

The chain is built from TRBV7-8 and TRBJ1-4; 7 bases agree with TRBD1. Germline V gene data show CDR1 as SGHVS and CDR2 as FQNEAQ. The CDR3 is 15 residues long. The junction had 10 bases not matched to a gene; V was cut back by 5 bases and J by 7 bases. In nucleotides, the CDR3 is TGTGCCAGCAGCGCCCACAGGGGTTTGCGTGAAAAACTGTTTTTT. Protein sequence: CASSAHRGLREKLFF.

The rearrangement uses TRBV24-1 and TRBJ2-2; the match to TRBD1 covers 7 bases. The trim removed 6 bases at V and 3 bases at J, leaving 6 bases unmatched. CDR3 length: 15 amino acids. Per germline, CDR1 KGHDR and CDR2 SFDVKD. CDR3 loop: CATSLGTAHTGELFF. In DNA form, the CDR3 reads TGTGCCACCAGTCTTGGGACAGCCCACACCGGGGAGCTGTTTTTT.

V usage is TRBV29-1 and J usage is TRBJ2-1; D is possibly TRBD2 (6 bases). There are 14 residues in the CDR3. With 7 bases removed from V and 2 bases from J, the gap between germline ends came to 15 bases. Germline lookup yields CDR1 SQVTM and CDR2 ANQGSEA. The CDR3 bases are TGCAGCGCCGCGGGACGGGGGACCTACAATGAGCAGTTCTTC. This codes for CSAAGRGTYNEQFF.

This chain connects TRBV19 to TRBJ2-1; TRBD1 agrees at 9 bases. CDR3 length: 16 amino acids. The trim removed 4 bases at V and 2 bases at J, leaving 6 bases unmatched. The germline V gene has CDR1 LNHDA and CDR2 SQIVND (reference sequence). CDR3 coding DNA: TGTGCCAGTAGTAGAACGACAGGGGGAACCTACAATGAGCAGTTCTTC. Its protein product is CASSRTTGGTYNEQFF.

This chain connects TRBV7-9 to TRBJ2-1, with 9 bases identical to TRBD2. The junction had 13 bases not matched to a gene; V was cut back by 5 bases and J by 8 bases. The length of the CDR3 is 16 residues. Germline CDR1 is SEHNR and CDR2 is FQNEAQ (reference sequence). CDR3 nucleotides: TGTGCCAGCAGCACCGGGGGAAGCGGGGGGCGGGATGAGCAGTTCTTC. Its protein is CASSTGGSGGRDEQFF.

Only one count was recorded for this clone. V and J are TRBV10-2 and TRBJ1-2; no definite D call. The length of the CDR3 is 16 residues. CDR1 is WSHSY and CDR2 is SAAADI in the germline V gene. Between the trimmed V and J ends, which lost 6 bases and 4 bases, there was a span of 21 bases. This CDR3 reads CASSDPGSAVGYGYTF. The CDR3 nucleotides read TGCGCCAGCAGCGACCCGGGTTCGGCTGTTGGCTATGGCTACACCTTC.

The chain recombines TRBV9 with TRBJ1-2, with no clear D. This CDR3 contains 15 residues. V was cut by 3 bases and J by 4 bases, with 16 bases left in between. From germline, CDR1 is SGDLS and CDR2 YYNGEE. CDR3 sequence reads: CASSGEGSTIYGYTF. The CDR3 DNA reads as TGTGCCAGCAGCGGAGAGGGTTCAACTATCTATGGCTACACCTTC.

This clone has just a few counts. CDR3 in amino acids: CASRQQTRGNQPQHF. CDR3 nucleotides: TGTGCCAGCAGGCAGCAGACTCGGGGGAATCAGCCCCAGCATTTT. The chain is built from TRBV2 and TRBJ1-5; TRBD1 is a possible D gene (5 bases). The CDR3 sequence is 15 residues long. V shed 6 bases and J shed 4 bases, with 16 bases lying between them. Germline V gene sequence: CDR1 SNHLY, CDR2 FYNNEI.

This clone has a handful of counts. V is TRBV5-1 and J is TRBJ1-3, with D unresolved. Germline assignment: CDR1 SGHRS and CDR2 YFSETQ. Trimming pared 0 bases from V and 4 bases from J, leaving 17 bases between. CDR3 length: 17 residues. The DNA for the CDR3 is TGCGCCAGCAGCTTGGAGCCAACCACCAACCTAGGAAACACCATATATTTT. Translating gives CASSLEPTTNLGNTIYF. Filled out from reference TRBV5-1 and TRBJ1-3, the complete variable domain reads KAGVTQTPRYLIKTRGQQVTLSCSPISGHRSVSWYQQTPGQGLQFLFEYFSETQRNKGNFPGRFSGRQFSNSRSEMNVSTLELGDSALYLCASSLEPTTNLGNTIYFGEGSWLTVV.

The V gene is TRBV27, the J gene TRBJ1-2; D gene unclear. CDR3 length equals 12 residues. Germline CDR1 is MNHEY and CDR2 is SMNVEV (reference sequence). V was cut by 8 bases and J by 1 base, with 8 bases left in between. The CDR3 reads CASLGRNYGYTF. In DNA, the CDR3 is TGTGCCAGCCTTGGCCGTAACTATGGCTACACCTTC.

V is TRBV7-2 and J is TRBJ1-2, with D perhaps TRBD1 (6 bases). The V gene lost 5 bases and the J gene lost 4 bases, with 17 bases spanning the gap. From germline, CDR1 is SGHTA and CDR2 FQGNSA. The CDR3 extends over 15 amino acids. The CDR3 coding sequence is TGTGCCAGCAGCCGTCTGGACAGAACCCTCTATGGCTACACCTTC. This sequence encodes CASSRLDRTLYGYTF.

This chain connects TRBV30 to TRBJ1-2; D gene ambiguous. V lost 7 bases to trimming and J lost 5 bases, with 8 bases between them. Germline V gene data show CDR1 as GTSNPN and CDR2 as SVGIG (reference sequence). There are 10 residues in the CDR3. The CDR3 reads CASRTYGYTF. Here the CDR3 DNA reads TGTGCCTCCAGGACTTATGGCTACACCTTC.

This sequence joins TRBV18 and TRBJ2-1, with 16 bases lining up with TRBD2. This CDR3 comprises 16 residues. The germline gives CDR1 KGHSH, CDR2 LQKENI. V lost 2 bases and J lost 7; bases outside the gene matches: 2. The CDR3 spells CASSPSGLAGGNEQFF. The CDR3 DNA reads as TGTGCCAGCTCACCATCGGGACTAGCGGGGGGGAATGAGCAGTTCTTC.

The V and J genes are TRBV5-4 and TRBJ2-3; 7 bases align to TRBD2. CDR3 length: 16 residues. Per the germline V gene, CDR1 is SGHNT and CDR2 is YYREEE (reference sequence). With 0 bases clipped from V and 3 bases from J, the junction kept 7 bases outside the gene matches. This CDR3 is CASSLGYRGETDTQYF. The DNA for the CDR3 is TGTGCCAGCAGCTTGGGGTACCGGGGGGAAACAGATACGCAGTATTTT.